The 14 T cell receptor beta chains listed next were all sequenced from one sample in a study of early T cells in non-severe SARS-CoV-2 infection. TCRdb analysed the 5' RACE reads with MiXCR anew, one entry per CDR3 protein. The repertoire includes about 39,000 distinct CDR3 sequences, less than 7% of them detected once, and 4% to 4.5% sits in the top ten. Sequenced here: whole blood, sampled at baseline. The receptors originated from an adult who was a healthcare worker with PCR-confirmed SARS-CoV-2 infection or an uninfected control (not recorded which).

This clonotype was seen repeatedly, ten times or more. This rearrangement joins TRBV29-1 to TRBJ2-7, with 8 bases matching TRBD2. The junction had 9 bases not matched to a gene; V was cut back by 3 bases and J by 5 bases. This CDR3 is 14 amino acids long. Per germline, CDR1 SQVTM and CDR2 ANQGSEA. The CDR3 sequence: CSVDSAGAYHEQYF. The DNA for the CDR3 is TGCAGCGTTGATTCAGCGGGAGCCTACCACGAGCAGTACTTC.

This clonotype occurred many times. The V call is TRBV20-1, the J call TRBJ2-7, with TRBD2 matching over 11 bases. The length of the CDR3 is 14 residues. V was clipped by 6 bases and J by 6 bases; unmatched bases: 10. Per the germline V gene, CDR1 is DFQATT and CDR2 is SNEGSKA (reference sequence). CDR3 amino acids: CSAPTSGSPPEQYF. The CDR3 region has the DNA TGCAGTGCGCCCACTAGCGGGAGTCCCCCCGAGCAGTACTTC.

With respect to this clonotype: An end of the junction differs from the germline gene, which may be a read error. V usage is TRBV5-4 and J usage is TRBJ2-5; no definite D call. The CDR3 runs 13 residues. Per germline, CDR1 SGHNT and CDR2 YYREEE (reference sequence). The CDR3 nucleotides are TGTGCCAGCAGCTTGGAGGGTCGCGGCTCCCCGGACTTC. It yields the protein CASSLEGRGSPDF.

This clonotype has ten or more counts. The gene calls are TRBV3-1 and TRBJ1-2, with D unclear. The CDR3 is made up of 15 amino acids. Germline lookup yields CDR1 LGHDT and CDR2 YNNKEL (reference sequence). Trimming removed 0 bases from V and 4 bases from J, with 12 bases in between. The DNA of the CDR3 is TGTGCCAGCAGCCAAGATCTTCGCCAATTCTATGGCTACACCTTC. It translates to CASSQDLRQFYGYTF.

This clonotype was seen many times. This rearrangement joins TRBV19 to TRBJ1-5; D remains unclear. V was shortened by 3 bases and J by 7 bases, with 13 bases between the two germline ends. Germline assignment: CDR1 LNHDA and CDR2 SQIVND (reference sequence). The CDR3 has 14 amino acids. CDR3 loop: CASSMARFQQPQHF. CDR3 DNA: TGTGCCAGTAGTATGGCCCGATTTCAGCAGCCCCAGCATTTT.

Many counts were recorded for this clonotype. V and J are TRBV6-6 and TRBJ2-5, with a weak D call TRBD2 (7 bases). This CDR3 has 15 residues. V was pared by 5 bases and J by 5 bases, with 18 bases between. Germline V gene lookup returns CDR1 MNHNY and CDR2 SVGAGI (reference sequence). The CDR3, as DNA: TGTGCCAGCAGTGCCGAGGTGGGAGGGGGTGAGACCCAGTACTTC. It translates to CASSAEVGGGETQYF.

This clonotype was detected many times. V usage is TRBV27 and J usage is TRBJ1-2; no reliable D call. V lost 3 bases, J lost 4 bases, and 9 bases lay in between. Germline CDR1 and CDR2: MNHEY and SMNVEV (reference sequence). The CDR3 covers 13 residues. This CDR3 is CASSLRESYGYTF. DNA of the CDR3: TGTGCCAGCAGTTTGCGGGAGTCCTATGGCTACACCTTC.

This clonotype was recorded at least ten times. The chain is built from TRBV20-1 and TRBJ2-3; 7 bases match TRBD1. With V trimmed by 5 bases and J by 0 bases, 8 bases remained unmatched. This CDR3 is built from 15 residues. CDR1 DFQATT and CDR2 SNEGSKA come from the germline V gene (reference sequence). CDR3 loop: CSAPRTGPSTDTQYF. The CDR3 nucleotides read TGCAGTGCTCCCCGGACAGGCCCAAGCACAGATACGCAGTATTTT.

This clonotype showed up many times. The chain uses TRBV4-3 and TRBJ2-7, with D maybe TRBD1 (6 bases). The CDR3 sequence is 16 residues long. CDR1 and CDR2 (germline): LGHNA, YSLEER. Trimming left V 0 bases short and J 5 bases short, with 17 bases between. CDR3 loop: CASSQDRYQGIHEQYF. CDR3 nucleotide sequence: TGCGCCAGCAGCCAAGATCGCTACCAGGGGATCCACGAGCAGTACTTC.

This clonotype was found a few times. The V call is TRBV10-3, the J call TRBJ2-4; D possibly corresponds to TRBD1 (5 bases). V was pared by 2 bases and J by 6 bases, with 11 bases between. CDR1 ENHRY and CDR2 SYGVKD come from the germline V gene. CDR3 length: 14 residues. The CDR3: CAISEPGKGNIQYF. The DNA for the CDR3 is TGTGCCATCAGTGAGCCAGGGAAGGGAAACATTCAGTACTTC.

This clonotype has at least ten counts. The chain uses TRBV5-1 and TRBJ1-1; no clear D gene. Trimming shortened V by 2 bases and J by 4 bases, and 6 bases separated the two germline ends. The germline V gene encodes CDR1 SGHRS and CDR2 YFSETQ. There are 12 residues in the CDR3. CDR3 sequence: CASSLGTTEAFF. In DNA form, the CDR3 reads TGCGCCAGCAGCTTAGGTACCACTGAAGCTTTCTTT.

This clonotype was recorded many times. This sequence joins TRBV18 and TRBJ1-1; 7 positions agree with TRBD1. Germline values: CDR1 KGHSH, CDR2 LQKENI. The V segment lost 3 bases and the J segment 0 bases; nucleotides outside the gene matches: 13. This CDR3 is 18 amino acids long. The CDR3: CASSPIMIMGQMNTEAFF. CDR3 bases: TGTGCCAGCTCACCCATCATGATCATGGGACAGATGAACACTGAAGCTTTCTTT.

This clonotype occurred many times. DNA of the CDR3: TGTGCCAGCAGCTTGGATGTCGATACGCAGTATTTT. This encodes CASSLDVDTQYF. The chain combines TRBV5-4 with TRBJ2-3; D not resolved. The CDR3 consists of 12 residues. Trimming shortened V by 0 bases and J by 6 bases, and 5 bases separated the two germline ends. Germline V gene data show CDR1 as SGHNT and CDR2 as YYREEE (reference sequence).

This clonotype was seen only a few times. This chain uses TRBV5-6 with TRBJ2-1; D perhaps matches TRBD2 (6 bases). This CDR3 is built from 15 residues. The V end was cut by 1 base, the J end by 7 bases, with 15 bases between. Germline V gene sequence: CDR1 SGHDT, CDR2 YYEEEE. CDR3: CASSLSGGVENEQFF. DNA for the CDR3: TGTGCCAGCAGCTTGTCCGGGGGAGTGGAAAATGAGCAGTTCTTC.